This T cell receptor (beta chain) came from a study of blood T cell repertoires in COVID-19. Looking at the study overall: T cells, B-cell-depleted T cells, or PBMCs supplied cDNA or gDNA.

The V gene's germline CDR1 is SGHRS and CDR2 YFSETQ. V shed 4 bases and J 1 base; nucleotides not matched to a gene: 15. The CDR3 sequence is 18 residues long. Assay: immunoSEQ multiplex PCR; the TCRdb copy retains only in-frame clones and omits some. Among roughly 320,000 clones listed, under 90% were seen once. Adults between roughly 18 and 100 years of age took part from fewer than 30 US areas. Participant-reported clinical history was the basis for cohort assignment. Two negative PCRs, clearance, or symptom resolution had been documented for recovered Cohort 3 donors. J is TRBJ2-7 and V is TRBV5-1; 9 nucleotides agree with TRBD1. Source material: PBMCs or T cells enriched from blood (not recorded which). This sequence was found in a man aged 30 to 45 who had recovered from COVID-19. The CDR3 DNA is TGCGCCAGCAGCCGTGGATGGAGACAGGGGGATTATTCCTACGAGCAGTACTTC. Amino acids: CASSRGWRQGDYSYEQYF.